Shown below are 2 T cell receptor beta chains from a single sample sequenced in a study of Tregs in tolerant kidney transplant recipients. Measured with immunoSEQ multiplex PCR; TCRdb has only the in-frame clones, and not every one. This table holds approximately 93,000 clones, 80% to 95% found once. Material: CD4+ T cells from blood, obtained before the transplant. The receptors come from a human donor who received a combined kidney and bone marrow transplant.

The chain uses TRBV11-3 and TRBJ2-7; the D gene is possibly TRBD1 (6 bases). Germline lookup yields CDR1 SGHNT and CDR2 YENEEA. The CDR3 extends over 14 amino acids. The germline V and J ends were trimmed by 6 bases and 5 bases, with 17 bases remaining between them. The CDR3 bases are TGTGCCAGCAGACCTCAGACAGGTGGAGACGAGCAGTACTTC. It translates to CASRPQTGGDEQYF.

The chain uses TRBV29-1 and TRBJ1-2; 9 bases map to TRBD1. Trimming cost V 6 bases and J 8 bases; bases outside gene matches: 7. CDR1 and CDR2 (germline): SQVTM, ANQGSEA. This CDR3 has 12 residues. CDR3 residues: CSVAQGASGYTF. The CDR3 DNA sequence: TGCAGCGTCGCACAGGGGGCAAGCGGCTACACCTTC.